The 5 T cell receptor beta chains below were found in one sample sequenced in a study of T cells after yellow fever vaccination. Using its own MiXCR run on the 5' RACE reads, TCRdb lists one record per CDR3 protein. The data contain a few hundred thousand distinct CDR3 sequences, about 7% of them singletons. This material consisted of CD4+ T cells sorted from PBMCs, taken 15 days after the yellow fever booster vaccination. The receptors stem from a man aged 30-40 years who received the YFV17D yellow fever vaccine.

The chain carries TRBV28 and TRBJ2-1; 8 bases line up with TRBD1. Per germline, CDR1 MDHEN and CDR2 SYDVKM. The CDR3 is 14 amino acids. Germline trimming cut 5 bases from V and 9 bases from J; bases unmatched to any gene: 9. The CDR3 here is CASSGQGILLEQFF. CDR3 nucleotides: TGTGCCAGCAGTGGACAGGGAATACTGCTTGAGCAGTTCTTC.

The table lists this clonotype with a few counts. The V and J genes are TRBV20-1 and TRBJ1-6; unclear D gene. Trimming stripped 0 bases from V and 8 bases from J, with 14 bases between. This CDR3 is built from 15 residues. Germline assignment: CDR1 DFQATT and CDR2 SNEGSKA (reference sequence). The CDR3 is CSARDLRQVDSPLHF. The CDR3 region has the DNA TGCAGTGCTAGAGATCTCCGGCAGGTTGATTCACCCCTCCACTTT.

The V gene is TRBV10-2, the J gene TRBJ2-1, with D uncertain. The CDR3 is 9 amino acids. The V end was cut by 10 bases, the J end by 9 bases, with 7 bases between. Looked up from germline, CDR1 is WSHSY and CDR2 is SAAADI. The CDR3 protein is CAISFEQFF. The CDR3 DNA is TGCGCCATATCGTTTGAGCAGTTCTTC.

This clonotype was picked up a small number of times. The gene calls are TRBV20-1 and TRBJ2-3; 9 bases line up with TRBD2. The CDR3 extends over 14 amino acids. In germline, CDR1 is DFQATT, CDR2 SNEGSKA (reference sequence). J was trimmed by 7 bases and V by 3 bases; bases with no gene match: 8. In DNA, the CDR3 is TGCAGTGCTAGGGCCGGGCGGGAGGGTAATACGCAGTATTTT. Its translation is CSARAGREGNTQYF.

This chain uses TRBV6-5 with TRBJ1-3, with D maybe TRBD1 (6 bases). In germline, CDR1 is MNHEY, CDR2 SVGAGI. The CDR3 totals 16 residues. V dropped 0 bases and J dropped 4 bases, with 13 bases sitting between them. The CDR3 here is CASSYSDAGVGNTIYF. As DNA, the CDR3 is TGTGCCAGCAGTTACTCGGATGCAGGGGTGGGAAACACCATATATTTT.